Presented here are 7 T cell receptor beta chains from one specimen sequenced in a study of OX40 agonist ivuxolimab in advanced cancers. Using immunoSEQ multiplex PCR, the repertoire was profiled, and TCRdb retains in-frame clones only, with some absent. Of roughly 72,000 clones in the sample, roughly 89% were seen once. The material sequenced was CD4+ or CD8+ T cells sorted from blood, taken in a trial of the OX40 agonist ivuxolimab. The receptors shown here come from an adult with an advanced solid tumor such as melanoma, head and neck, liver or kidney cancer.

The chain links TRBV9 to TRBJ1-2, with D unresolved. The germline V gene encodes CDR1 SGDLS and CDR2 YYNGEE. This CDR3 spans 13 amino acids. The V end lost 4 bases, the J end lost 2 bases, and 9 bases lay between the germline ends. The CDR3 DNA reads as TGTGCCAGCAGCCCCGACCGCAACTATGGCTACACCTTC. Its protein product is CASSPDRNYGYTF.

The CDR3 DNA sequence: TGTGCCAGCAGTCCCCCGGGAAACATTCAGTACTTC. This encodes CASSPPGNIQYF. V usage is TRBV28 and J usage is TRBJ2-4; no firm D call. Germline CDR1 and CDR2: MDHEN and SYDVKM. The V end was cut by 5 bases, the J end by 6 bases, with 8 bases between. CDR3 size: 12 residues.

CDR3 nucleotide sequence: TGTGCCAGCAAAGACAGGGTCGAAGCTTTCTTT. Translating it yields CASKDRVEAFF. The chain uses TRBV6-5 and TRBJ1-1, with 7 bases aligning to TRBD1. Germline values: CDR1 MNHEY, CDR2 SVGAGI. V was clipped by 7 bases and J by 8 bases; unmatched bases: 4. The CDR3 is made up of 11 amino acids.

The count of this clone is one. V is TRBV5-1 and J is TRBJ1-1; 9 nucleotides agree with TRBD1. Germline CDR1 SGHRS, CDR2 YFSETQ. This CDR3 is 15 amino acids long. The V gene end was trimmed by 4 bases and the J gene end by 8 bases; junction bases not matched to a gene: 12. The DNA of the CDR3 is TGCGCCAGCAGCCCACAATCGAGGGACAGGGAAGAAGCTTTCTTT. This encodes CASSPQSRDREEAFF.

The chain is built from TRBV2 and TRBJ1-1, with D perhaps TRBD1 (6 bases). Germline V lookup: CDR1 SNHLY, CDR2 FYNNEI. The CDR3 runs 14 residues. The V end was cut by 5 bases, the J end by 4 bases, with 14 bases between. CDR3 coding DNA: TGTGCCAGCAGTTTTTTACAGGGCACCACTGAAGCTTTCTTT. Encoded protein: CASSFLQGTTEAFF.

The chain employs TRBV4-2 and TRBJ2-1; D not resolved. V lost 1 base and J lost 3, with 1 base in between. The CDR3 covers 12 residues. Germline V CDR1 and CDR2: LGHNA, YNFKEQ. CDR3: CASSQVYNEQFF. Here the CDR3 DNA reads TGTGCCAGCAGCCAAGTCTACAATGAGCAGTTCTTC.

The rearrangement joins TRBV20-1 to TRBJ2-1; no definite D call. V shed 5 bases and J shed 8 bases, with 1 base lying between them. The CDR3 length is 8 residues. Germline V gives CDR1 DFQATT, CDR2 SNEGSKA (reference sequence). The CDR3 DNA follows: TGCAGTGCTCATGAGCAGTTCTTC. It is translated as CSAHEQFF.